Below are 7 T cell receptor beta chains sequenced from a single sample in a study of T cell changes during pregnancy in multiple sclerosis. The assay was immunoSEQ multiplex PCR, and TCRdb's table has in-frame clones only and misses some. The profile shows roughly 59,000 clones, approximately 90% of them singletons. This specimen was peripheral blood, taken in the third trimester of pregnancy. These receptors all come from a female donor in good health, enrolled as a control in a pregnancy study.

The rearrangement uses TRBV7-8 and TRBJ2-1, with 10 bases identical to TRBD2. Germline values: CDR1 SGHVS, CDR2 FQNEAQ. This CDR3 has 15 residues. J gave up 3 bases and V 3 bases, and 2 bases lay outside the gene matches. CDR3 sequence: CASSLTSGHYNEQFF. CDR3 coding DNA: TGTGCCAGCAGCTTGACTAGCGGGCACTACAATGAGCAGTTCTTC.

The genes are TRBV30 and TRBJ2-7, with 9 bases matching TRBD1. The germline gives CDR1 GTSNPN, CDR2 SVGIG (reference sequence). V lost 4 bases and J lost 6; bases outside the gene matches: 7. CDR3 size: 13 residues. Here the CDR3 DNA reads TGTGCCTGGACGGGACAGGGAAATGGCGAGCAGTACTTC. It codes for CAWTGQGNGEQYF.

This rearrangement joins TRBV27 to TRBJ2-1; a possible D gene is TRBD1 (6 bases). The ends were cut back, 3 bases at V and 7 bases at J, with 10 bases in the middle. The germline CDR1 and CDR2 sequences are MNHEY and SMNVEV (reference sequence). The CDR3 sequence is 13 residues long. The chain's CDR3 is CASSFLGGNEQFF. The CDR3 DNA is TGTGCCAGCAGTTTCCTAGGGGGTAATGAGCAGTTCTTC.

In this sample, this clone turned up once. The chain recombines TRBV28 with TRBJ1-2; a weak D match, TRBD1 (5 bases). The CDR3 consists of 15 residues. Trimming took off 5 bases at V and 4 bases at J, with 17 bases between the two ends. CDR1 is MDHEN, CDR2 SYDVKM, per germline. The CDR3 nucleotides read TGTGCCAGCAGTGGGGGGGGAAGTTGGGGCTATGGCTACACCTTC. Amino acids: CASSGGGSWGYGYTF.

This rearrangement joins TRBV4-2 to TRBJ1-1, with D hard to call. The germline V and J ends were trimmed by 0 bases and 1 base, with 12 bases remaining between them. Germline V gives CDR1 LGHNA, CDR2 YNFKEQ. The CDR3 totals 16 residues. CDR3 in DNA: TGTGCCAGCAGCCAAGAGGAGACGGACTCGAACACTGAAGCTTTCTTT. Protein: CASSQEETDSNTEAFF.

The rearrangement uses TRBV6-5 and TRBJ1-2; TRBD1 matches at 7 bases. J lost 6 bases, V lost 6 bases, and 4 bases had no gene match. Germline lookup yields CDR1 MNHEY and CDR2 SVGAGI. The CDR3 contains 12 residues. The CDR3 DNA follows: TGTGCCAGCAGGACCGGGACAGATGGCTACACCTTC. It encodes CASRTGTDGYTF.

This chain joins TRBV7-9 and TRBJ1-2, with TRBD1 as a possible D gene (5 bases). The germline V and J ends were trimmed by 0 bases and 7 bases, with 12 bases remaining between them. Per the germline V gene, CDR1 is SEHNR and CDR2 is FQNEAQ (reference sequence). The CDR3 extends over 14 amino acids. As DNA, the CDR3 is TGTGCCAGCAGCTTAGCGGTGGGGGAGGGTGGCTACACCTTC. Translated, it gives CASSLAVGEGGYTF.